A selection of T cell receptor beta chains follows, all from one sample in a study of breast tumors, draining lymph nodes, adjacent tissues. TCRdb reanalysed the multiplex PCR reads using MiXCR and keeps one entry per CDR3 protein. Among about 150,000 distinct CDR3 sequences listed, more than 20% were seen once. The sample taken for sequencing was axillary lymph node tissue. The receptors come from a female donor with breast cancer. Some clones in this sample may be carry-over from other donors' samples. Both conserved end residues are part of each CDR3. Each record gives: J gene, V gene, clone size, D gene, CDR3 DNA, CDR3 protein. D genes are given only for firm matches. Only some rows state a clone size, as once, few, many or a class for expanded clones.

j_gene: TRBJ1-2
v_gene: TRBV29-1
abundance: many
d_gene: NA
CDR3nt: TGCAGCGTTGAACGCGGGGGCTACACCTTC
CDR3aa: CSVERGGYTF

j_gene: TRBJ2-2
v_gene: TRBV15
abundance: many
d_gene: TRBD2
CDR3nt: TGTGCCACCAGCAGGACTAGCGGGACGAACACCGGGGAGCTGTTTTTT
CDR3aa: CATSRTSGTNTGELFF

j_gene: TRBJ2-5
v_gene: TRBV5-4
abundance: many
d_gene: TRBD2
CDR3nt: TGTGCCAGCAGCCGGACTAGTGGGGAGACCCAGTACTTC
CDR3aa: CASSRTSGETQYF

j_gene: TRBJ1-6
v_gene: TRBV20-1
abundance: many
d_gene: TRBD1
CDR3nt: TGCAGTGGATCCCTCGCCGGGACAGGGTATTCACCCCTCCACTTT
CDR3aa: CSGSLAGTGYSPLHF

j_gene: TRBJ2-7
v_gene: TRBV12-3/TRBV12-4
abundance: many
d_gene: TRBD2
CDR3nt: TGTGCCAGCAGCCCGCCCCCGACTAGCGGGAGTTACGAGCAGTACTTC
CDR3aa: CASSPPPTSGSYEQYF

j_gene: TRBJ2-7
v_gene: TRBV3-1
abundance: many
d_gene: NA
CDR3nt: TGTGCCAGCAGCCAAGACAGGGGCCGGGGAGAGCAGTACTTC
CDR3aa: CASSQDRGRGEQYF

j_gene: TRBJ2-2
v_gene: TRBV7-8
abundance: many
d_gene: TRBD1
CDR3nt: TGTGCCAGCAGCCTGGACAGGGGGCGTCACACCGGGGAGCTGTTTTTT
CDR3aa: CASSLDRGRHTGELFF

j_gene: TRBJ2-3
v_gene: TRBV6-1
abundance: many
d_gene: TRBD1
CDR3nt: TGTGCCAGCAGTAACCCGGGACAGGCCAGCACAGATACGCAGTATTTT
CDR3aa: CASSNPGQASTDTQYF

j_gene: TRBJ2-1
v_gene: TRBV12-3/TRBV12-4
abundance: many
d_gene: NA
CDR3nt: TGTGCCAGCAGTTTAAAGGGTAATGAGCAGTTCTTC
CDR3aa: CASSLKGNEQFF

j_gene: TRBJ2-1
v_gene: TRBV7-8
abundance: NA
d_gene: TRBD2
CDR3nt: TGTGCCAGCAGCCCAGGACTAGCGGCGTTGAATGAGCAGTTCTTC
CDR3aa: CASSPGLAALNEQFF